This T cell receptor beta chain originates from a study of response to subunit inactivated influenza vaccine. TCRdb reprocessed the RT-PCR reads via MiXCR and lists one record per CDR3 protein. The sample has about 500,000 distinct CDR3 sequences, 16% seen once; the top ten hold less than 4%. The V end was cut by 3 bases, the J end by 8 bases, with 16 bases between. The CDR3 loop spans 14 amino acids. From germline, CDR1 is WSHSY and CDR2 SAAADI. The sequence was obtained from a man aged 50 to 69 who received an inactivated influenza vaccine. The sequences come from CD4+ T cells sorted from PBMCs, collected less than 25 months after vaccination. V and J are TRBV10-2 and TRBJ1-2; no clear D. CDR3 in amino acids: CASSDPPSGGGYTF. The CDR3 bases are TGCGCCAGCAGTGACCCACCTTCGGGTGGCGGCTACACCTTC.